A single sample is the source of the 8 T cell receptor beta chains below, sequenced in a study of vaccination and CD4 T cells after COVID-19 (dated by TCRdb to between 2021 and 2024). Library generation was performed with PCR. For sequencing, an Illumina iSeq 100 was employed. TCR sequencing of DNA from cultured CD4+ T cells used the Oncomine TCR Beta short-read assay at the Johns Hopkins FTIC core. TCRdb reprocessed the public reads (quality trimming at Q25 with fastp, clone calling with MiXCR) and kept in-frame beta chains. CDR3 protein sequences are deduplicated, and each keeps its most common genes and DNA. This sample gives several thousand distinct CDR3 sequences in total; less than 60% of them show up just once. Roughly a quarter of the sample belongs to the ten largest clones. The antigens of these receptors remain unknown. This sample's treatment or condition label indicates: 10-day PBMC culture with coronavirus spike peptide pools or control peptides (ViraFEST assay). CD4+ T cells from unexposed donors were collected before the COVID-19 pandemic (2011-2018).

Material: CD4+ T cells from blood, cultured in vitro. The receptor source for this set is a human donor in good health.

This clonotype was picked up a small number of times. The J gene is TRBJ2-4, the V gene TRBV7-2, with 12 nucleotides matching TRBD2. This CDR3 is built from 19 residues. V gave up 5 bases and J gave up 0 bases; unmatched junction bases: 11. Germline V CDR1 and CDR2: SGHTA, FQGNSA. CDR3 DNA sequence: TGTGCCAGCAGCCCCCGGACTAGCGGGGAAATCTTAGCCAAAAACATTCAGTACTTC. Its translation is CASSPRTSGEILAKNIQYF.

The V call is TRBV19, the J call TRBJ2-3; a weak D match, TRBD2 (6 bases). V lost 5 bases, J lost 3 bases, and 15 bases lay in between. The germline V gene has CDR1 LNHDA and CDR2 SQIVND (reference sequence). This CDR3 is 15 amino acids long. The CDR3 region is CASSSGTGTTDTQYF. In nucleotides, the CDR3 is TGTGCCAGTAGTTCCGGGACTGGCACAACAGATACGCAGTATTTT.

This clonotype was detected once. The genes are TRBV19 and TRBJ2-1; D is tentatively TRBD1 or TRBD2 (5 bases each). The CDR3 totals 15 residues. V lost 6 bases to trimming and J lost 3 bases, with 15 bases between them. Germline V gives CDR1 LNHDA, CDR2 SQIVND (reference sequence). CDR3 in amino acids: CASSPPRGSYNEQFF. The CDR3 DNA reads TGTGCCAGTAGCCCCCCCCGGGGCAGCTACAATGAGCAGTTCTTC.

The chain is built from TRBV19 and TRBJ1-2; D is undetermined. Trimming left V 4 bases short and J 1 base short, with 10 bases between. CDR1 and CDR2 from the germline V gene are LNHDA and SQIVND (reference sequence). The CDR3 is made up of 14 amino acids. In DNA form, the CDR3 reads TGTGCCAGTAGTAAGGCAGCCCGTAACTATGGCTACACCTTC. It yields the protein CASSKAARNYGYTF.

The CDR3 DNA reads TGTGCCAGCAGGGAGTTTCAGGCGAATTCACCCCTCCACTTT. This encodes CASREFQANSPLHF. The genes are TRBV27 and TRBJ1-6; D is uncertain. The length of the CDR3 is 14 residues. V gave up 6 bases and J gave up 7 bases, with 13 bases separating them. CDR1 is MNHEY, CDR2 SMNVEV, per germline (reference sequence).

This clonotype was seen a handful of times. The chain recombines TRBV7-6 with TRBJ2-7; D not certain. Trimming removed 2 bases from V and 1 base from J, with 6 bases in between. The CDR3 extends over 13 amino acids. CDR1 is SGHVS, CDR2 FNYEAQ, per germline. The CDR3 coding sequence is TGTGCCAGCAGCTTATTGCTGTCCTACGAGCAGTACTTC. Encoded protein: CASSLLLSYEQYF.

This rearrangement joins TRBV7-9 to TRBJ1-1; D is uncertain. Trimming removed 4 bases from V and 4 bases from J, with 16 bases in between. Germline V lookup: CDR1 SEHNR, CDR2 FQNEAQ (reference sequence). CDR3 length equals 15 residues. CDR3 coding DNA: TGTGCCAGCAGCTCGCAAGGGTCTGGTAGCACTGAAGCTTTCTTT. Translation gives CASSSQGSGSTEAFF.

This rearrangement joins TRBV7-8 to TRBJ2-1; 7 bases are a match to TRBD2. CDR1 and CDR2 from the germline V gene are SGHVS and FQNEAQ. The CDR3 has 15 amino acids. With V trimmed by 0 bases and J by 10 bases, 9 bases remained unmatched. The CDR3: CASSLARLAVGEQFF. The CDR3 DNA follows: TGTGCCAGCAGCTTAGCGCGGCTAGCGGTAGGGGAGCAGTTCTTC.